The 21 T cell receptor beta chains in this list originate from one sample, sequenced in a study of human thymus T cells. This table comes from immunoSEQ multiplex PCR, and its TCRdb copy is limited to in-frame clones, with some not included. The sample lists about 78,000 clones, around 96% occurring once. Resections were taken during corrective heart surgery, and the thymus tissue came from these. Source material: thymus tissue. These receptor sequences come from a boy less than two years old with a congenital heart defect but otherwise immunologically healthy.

The CDR3 DNA is TGTGCCAGCAGCTTAGTTAACGGGGAGCTGTTTTTT. It yields the protein CASSLVNGELFF. This rearrangement joins TRBV11-3 to TRBJ2-2; D gene unclear. The CDR3 covers 12 residues. The V end was cut by 1 base, the J end by 7 bases, with 4 bases between. Germline CDR1 SGHNT, CDR2 YENEEA.

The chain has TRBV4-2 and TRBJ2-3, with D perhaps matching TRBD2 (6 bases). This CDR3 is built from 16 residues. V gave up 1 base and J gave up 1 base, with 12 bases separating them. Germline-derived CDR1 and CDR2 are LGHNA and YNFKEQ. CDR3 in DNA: TGTGCCAGCAGCCAAGTCGGGGGAAAAGGCACAGATACGCAGTATTTT. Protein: CASSQVGGKGTDTQYF.

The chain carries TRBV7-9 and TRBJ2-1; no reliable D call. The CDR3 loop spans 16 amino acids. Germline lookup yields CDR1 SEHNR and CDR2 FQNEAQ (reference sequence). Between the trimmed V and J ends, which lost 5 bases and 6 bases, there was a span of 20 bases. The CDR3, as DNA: TGTGCCAGCAGCCCTAGGCTGACCCTTGGGGTCAATGAGCAGTTCTTC. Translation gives CASSPRLTLGVNEQFF.

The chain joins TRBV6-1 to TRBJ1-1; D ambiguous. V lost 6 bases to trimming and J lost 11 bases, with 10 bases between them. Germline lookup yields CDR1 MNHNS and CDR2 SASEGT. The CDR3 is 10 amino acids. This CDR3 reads CASRAGLAFF. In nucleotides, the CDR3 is TGTGCCAGCAGGGCAGGTCTCGCTTTCTTT.

CDR3: CASSEKGGTGDQETQYF. The CDR3 DNA follows: TGTGCCAGCAGTGAAAAAGGAGGGACAGGTGACCAAGAGACCCAGTACTTC. The V call is TRBV2, the J call TRBJ2-5; TRBD1 matches at 8 bases. Germline assignment: CDR1 SNHLY and CDR2 FYNNEI. The CDR3 is 17 amino acids. The V gene end was trimmed by 2 bases and the J gene end by 0 bases; junction bases not matched to a gene: 8. The full variable domain, its missing parts supplied by reference TRBV2 and TRBJ2-5, is EPEVTQTPSHQVTQMGQEVILRCVPISNHLYFYWYRQILGQKVEFLVSFYNNEISEKSEIFDDQFSVERPDGSNFTLKIRSTKLEDSAMYFCASSEKGGTGDQETQYFGPGTRLLVL.

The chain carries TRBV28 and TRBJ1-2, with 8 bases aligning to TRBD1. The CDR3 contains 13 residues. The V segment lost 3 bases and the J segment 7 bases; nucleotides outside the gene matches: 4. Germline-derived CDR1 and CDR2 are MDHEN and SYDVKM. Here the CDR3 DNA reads TGTGCCAGCAGTTTTGACAGGGGTTGTGGCTACACCTTC. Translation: CASSFDRGCGYTF.

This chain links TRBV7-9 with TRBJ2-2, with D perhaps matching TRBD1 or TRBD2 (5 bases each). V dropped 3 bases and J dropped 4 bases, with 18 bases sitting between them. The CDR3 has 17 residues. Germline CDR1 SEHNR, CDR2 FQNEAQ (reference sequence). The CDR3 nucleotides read TGTGCCAGCAGCTTGAAGGGAGCAGGGCTGGGCACCGGGGAGCTGTTTTTT. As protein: CASSLKGAGLGTGELFF.

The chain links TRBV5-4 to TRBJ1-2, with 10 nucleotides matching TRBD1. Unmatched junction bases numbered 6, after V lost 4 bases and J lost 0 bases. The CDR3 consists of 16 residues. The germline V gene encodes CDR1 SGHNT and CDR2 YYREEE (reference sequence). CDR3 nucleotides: TGTGCCAGCAGCCCGACAGGGGGCAGTCCTAACTATGGCTACACCTTC. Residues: CASSPTGGSPNYGYTF. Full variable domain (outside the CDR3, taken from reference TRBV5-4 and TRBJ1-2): ETGVTQSPTHLIKTRGQQVTLRCSSQSGHNTVSWYQQALGQGPQFIFQYYREEENGRGNFPPRFSGLQFPNYSSELNVNALELDDSALYLCASSPTGGSPNYGYTFGSGTRLTVV.

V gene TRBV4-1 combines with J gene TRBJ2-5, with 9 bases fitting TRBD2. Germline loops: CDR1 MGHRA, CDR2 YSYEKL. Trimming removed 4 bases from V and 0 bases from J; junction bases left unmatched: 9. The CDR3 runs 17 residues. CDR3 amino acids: CASSRIKAGGHQETQYF. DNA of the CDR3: TGCGCCAGCAGCCGGATTAAAGCGGGGGGACACCAAGAGACCCAGTACTTC.

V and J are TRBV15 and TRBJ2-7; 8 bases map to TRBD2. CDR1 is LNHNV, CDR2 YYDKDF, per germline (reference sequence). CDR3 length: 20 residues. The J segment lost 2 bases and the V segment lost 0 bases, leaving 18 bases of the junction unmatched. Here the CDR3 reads CATSRDPPAGANGGTYEQYF. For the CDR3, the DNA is TGTGCCACCAGCAGAGATCCCCCAGCGGGAGCCAACGGTGGGACCTACGAGCAGTACTTC.

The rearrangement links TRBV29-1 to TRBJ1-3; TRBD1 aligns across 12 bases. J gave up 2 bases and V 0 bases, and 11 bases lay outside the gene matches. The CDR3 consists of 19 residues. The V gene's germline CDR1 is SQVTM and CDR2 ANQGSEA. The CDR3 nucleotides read TGCAGCGTTGAAGATTGGGACAGGGGGCGAGGGATAGCTGGAAACACCATATATTTT. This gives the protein CSVEDWDRGRGIAGNTIYF. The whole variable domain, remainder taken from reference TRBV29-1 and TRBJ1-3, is SAVISQKPSRDICQRGTSLTIQCQVDSQVTMMFWYRQQPGQSLTLIATANQGSEATYESGFVIDKFPISRPNLTFSTLTVSNMSPEDSSIYLCSVEDWDRGRGIAGNTIYFGEGSWLTVV.

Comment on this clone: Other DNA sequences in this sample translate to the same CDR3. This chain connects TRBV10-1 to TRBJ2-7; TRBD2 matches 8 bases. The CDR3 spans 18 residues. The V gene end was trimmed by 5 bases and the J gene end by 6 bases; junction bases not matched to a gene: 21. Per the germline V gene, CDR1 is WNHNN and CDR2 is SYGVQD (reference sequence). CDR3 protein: CASSKTAPAGAAVCEQYF. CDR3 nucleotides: TGCGCCAGCAGTAAGACAGCTCCAGCGGGAGCGGCGGTATGCGAGCAGTACTTC.

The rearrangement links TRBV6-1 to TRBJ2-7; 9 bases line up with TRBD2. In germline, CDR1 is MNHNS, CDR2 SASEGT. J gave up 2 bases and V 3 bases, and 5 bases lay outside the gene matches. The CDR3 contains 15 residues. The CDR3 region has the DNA TGTGCCAGCAGTGAGGGACTAGCTAAAACCTACGAGCAGTACTTC. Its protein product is CASSEGLAKTYEQYF.

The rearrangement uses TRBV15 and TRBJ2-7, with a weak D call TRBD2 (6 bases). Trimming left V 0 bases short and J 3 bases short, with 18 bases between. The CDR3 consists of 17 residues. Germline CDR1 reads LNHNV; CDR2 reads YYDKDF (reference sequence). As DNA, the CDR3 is TGTGCCACCAGCAGAGATGGGGGGTGGCAGGACCGCTACGAGCAGTACTTC. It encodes CATSRDGGWQDRYEQYF.

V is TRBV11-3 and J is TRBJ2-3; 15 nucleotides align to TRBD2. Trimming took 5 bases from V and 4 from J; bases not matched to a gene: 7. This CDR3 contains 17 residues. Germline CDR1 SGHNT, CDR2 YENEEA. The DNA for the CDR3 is TGTGCCAGCAGCCCGACGCGGACTAGCGGGAGGGCAGATACGCAGTATTTT. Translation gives CASSPTRTSGRADTQYF.

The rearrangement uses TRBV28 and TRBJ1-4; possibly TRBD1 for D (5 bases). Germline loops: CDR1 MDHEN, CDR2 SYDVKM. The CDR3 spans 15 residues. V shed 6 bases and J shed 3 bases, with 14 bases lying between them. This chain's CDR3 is CASRWRQTSNEKLFF. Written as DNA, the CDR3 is TGTGCCAGCAGGTGGAGACAGACTTCTAATGAAAAACTGTTTTTT.

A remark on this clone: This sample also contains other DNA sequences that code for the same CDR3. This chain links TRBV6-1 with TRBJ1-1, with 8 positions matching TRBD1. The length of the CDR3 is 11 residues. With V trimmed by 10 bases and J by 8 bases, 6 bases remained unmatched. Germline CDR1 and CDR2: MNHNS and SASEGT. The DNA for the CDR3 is TGTGCCACCTTAGACAGGGGAGAAGCTTTCTTT. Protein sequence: CATLDRGEAFF.

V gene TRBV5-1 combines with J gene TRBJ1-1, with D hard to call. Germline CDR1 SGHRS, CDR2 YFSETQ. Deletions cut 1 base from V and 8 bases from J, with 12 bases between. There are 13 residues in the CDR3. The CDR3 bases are TGCGCCAGCAGCTTGCGGGGAGTCGAAGAAGCTTTCTTT. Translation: CASSLRGVEEAFF.

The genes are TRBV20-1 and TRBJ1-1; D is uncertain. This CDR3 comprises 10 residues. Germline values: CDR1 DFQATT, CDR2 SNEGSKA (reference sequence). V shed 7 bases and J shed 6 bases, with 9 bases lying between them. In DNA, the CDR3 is TGCAGTGTGGTGTGCCCTGAAGCTTTCTTT. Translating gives CSVVCPEAFF.

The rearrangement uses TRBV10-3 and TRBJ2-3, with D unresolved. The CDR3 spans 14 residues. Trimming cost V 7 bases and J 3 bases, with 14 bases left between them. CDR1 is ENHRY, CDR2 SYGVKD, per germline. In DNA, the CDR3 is TGTGCCATCAAGTCGACCAGGAATACAGATACGCAGTATTTT. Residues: CAIKSTRNTDTQYF.

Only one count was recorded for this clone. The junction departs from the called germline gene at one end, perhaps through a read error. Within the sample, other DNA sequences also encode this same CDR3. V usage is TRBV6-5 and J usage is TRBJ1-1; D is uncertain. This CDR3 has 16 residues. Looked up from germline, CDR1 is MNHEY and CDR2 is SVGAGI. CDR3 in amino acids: CASSSTSPTLNTEAFF. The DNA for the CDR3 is TGTGCCAGCAGTTCGACAAGCCCCACACTCAACACTGAAGCTTTCTTC.